The entry below gives a single TCR beta chain sequence along with its context. The antigen remains unidentified. Cells were stimulated nonspecifically with anti-CD3/anti-CD28 magnetic beads. CD4+ T cells upregulating both CD40 ligand and CD69 were sorted as responding cells. Undetectable plasma HIV-1 RNA below 50 copies/mL lasted at least 4 years. Donors had CD4+ T cell counts above 400 cells/uL and were CMV-seropositive. The sample belongs to a study of persistence of HIV-infected CD4 T cells. General study results and limits: CMV- and Gag-responding cells had lower TCRbeta richness than CD3/CD28-responding cells. Antigen-responding cells were enriched for degenerate expanded CDR3beta sequences.

This was the immunoSEQ version 4 assay in survey mode. The method was immunoSEQ multiplex PCR; TCRdb's version includes in-frame clones alone and lacks a portion of them. The table includes about 46,000 clones, 90% detected once. Germline V lookup: CDR1 SNHLY, CDR2 FYNNEI. With 4 bases removed from V and 6 bases from J, the gap between germline ends came to 10 bases. The CDR3 is made up of 13 amino acids. The sequence was obtained from an adult woman with HIV who was CMV-seropositive. The chain has TRBV2 and TRBJ2-1; the D gene could be TRBD1 or TRBD2 (5 bases each). Sequenced here: CD4+ T cells sorted from PBMCs after approximately 19-hour stimulation, sampled from a patient who received antiretroviral therapy. The CDR3 coding sequence is TGTGCCAGCAGTGTGGGGGTTATCAATGAGCAGTTCTTC. Protein sequence: CASSVGVINEQFF. Drawing the rest from reference TRBV2 and TRBJ2-1, the complete variable domain is EPEVTQTPSHQVTQMGQEVILRCVPISNHLYFYWYRQILGQKVEFLVSFYNNEISEKSEIFDDQFSVERPDGSNFTLKIRSTKLEDSAMYFCASSVGVINEQFFGPGTRLTVL.